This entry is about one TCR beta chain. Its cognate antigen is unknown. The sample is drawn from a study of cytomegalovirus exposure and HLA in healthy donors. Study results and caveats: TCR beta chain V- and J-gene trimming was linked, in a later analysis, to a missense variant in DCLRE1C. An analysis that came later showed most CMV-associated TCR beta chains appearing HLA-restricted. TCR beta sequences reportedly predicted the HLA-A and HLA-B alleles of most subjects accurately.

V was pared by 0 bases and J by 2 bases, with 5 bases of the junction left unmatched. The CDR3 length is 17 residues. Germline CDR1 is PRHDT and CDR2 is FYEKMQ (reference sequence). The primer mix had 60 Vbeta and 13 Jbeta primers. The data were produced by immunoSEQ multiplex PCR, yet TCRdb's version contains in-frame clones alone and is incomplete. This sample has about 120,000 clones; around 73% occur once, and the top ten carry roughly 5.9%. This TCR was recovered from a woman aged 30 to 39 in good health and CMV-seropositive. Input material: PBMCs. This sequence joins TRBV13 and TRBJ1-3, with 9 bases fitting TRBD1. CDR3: CASSLGPGQGAGNTIYF. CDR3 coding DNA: TGTGCCAGCAGCTTAGGCCCGGGACAGGGTGCTGGAAACACCATATATTTT.